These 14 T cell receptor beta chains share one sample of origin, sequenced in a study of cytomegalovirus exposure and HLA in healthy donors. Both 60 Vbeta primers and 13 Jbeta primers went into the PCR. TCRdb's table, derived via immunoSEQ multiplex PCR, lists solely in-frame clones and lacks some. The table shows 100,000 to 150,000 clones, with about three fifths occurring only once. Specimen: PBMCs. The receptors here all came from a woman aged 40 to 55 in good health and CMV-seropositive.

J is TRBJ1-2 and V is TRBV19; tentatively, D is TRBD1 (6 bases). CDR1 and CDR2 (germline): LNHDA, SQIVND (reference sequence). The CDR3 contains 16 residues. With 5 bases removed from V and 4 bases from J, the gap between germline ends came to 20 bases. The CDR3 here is CASSALGGGGPYGYTF. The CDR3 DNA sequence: TGTGCCAGTAGTGCCTTAGGAGGGGGGGGTCCCTATGGCTACACCTTC.

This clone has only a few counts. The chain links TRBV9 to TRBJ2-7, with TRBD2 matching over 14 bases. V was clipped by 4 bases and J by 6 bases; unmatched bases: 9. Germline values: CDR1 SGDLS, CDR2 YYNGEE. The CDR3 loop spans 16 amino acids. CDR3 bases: TGTGCCAGCAGCCTCTCCCCGGGACTAGCGGGAGCCGAGCAGTACTTC. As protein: CASSLSPGLAGAEQYF.

The CDR3 reads CAINRGQGAGEQYF. DNA of the CDR3: TGTGCCATCAACCGCGGGCAGGGGGCCGGCGAGCAGTACTTC. The rearrangement uses TRBV10-3 and TRBJ2-7; 8 nucleotides agree with TRBD1. The CDR3 is made up of 14 amino acids. V was clipped by 7 bases and J by 6 bases; unmatched bases: 11. CDR1 and CDR2 (germline): ENHRY, SYGVKD.

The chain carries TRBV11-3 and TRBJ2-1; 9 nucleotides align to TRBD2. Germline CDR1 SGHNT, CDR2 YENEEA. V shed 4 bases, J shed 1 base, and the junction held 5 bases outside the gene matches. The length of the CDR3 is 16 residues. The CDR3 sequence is CASSSPSGRSYNEQFF. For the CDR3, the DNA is TGTGCCAGCAGCTCCCCCAGCGGGAGGTCCTACAATGAGCAGTTCTTC. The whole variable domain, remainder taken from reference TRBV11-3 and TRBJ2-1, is EAGVVQSPRYKIIEKKQPVAFWCNPISGHNTLYWYLQNLGQGPELLIRYENEEAVDDSQLPKDRFSAERLKGVDSTLKIQPAELGDSAVYLCASSSPSGRSYNEQFFGPGTRLTVL.

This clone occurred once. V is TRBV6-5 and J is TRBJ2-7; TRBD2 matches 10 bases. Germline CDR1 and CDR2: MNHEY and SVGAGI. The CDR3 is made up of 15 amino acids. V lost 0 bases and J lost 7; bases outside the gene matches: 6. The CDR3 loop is CASSYSLAGVGEQYF. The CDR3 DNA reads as TGTGCCAGCAGTTACTCCCTAGCGGGAGTGGGAGAGCAGTACTTC.

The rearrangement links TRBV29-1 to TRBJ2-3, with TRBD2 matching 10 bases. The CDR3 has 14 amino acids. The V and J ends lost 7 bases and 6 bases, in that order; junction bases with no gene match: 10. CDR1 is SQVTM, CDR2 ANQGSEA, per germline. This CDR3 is CSAKASGGLDTQYF. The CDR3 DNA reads TGCAGCGCCAAAGCTAGCGGGGGCCTGGATACGCAGTATTTT.

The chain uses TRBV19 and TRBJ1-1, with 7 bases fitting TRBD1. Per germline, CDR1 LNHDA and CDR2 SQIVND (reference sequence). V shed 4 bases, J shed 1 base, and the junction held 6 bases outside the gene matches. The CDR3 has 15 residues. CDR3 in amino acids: CASSKGAATNTEAFF. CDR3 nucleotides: TGTGCCAGTAGTAAGGGGGCGGCCACGAACACTGAAGCTTTCTTT. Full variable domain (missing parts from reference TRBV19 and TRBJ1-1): DGGITQSPKYLFRKEGQNVTLSCEQNLNHDAMYWYRQDPGQGLRLIYYSQIVNDFQKGDIAEGYSVSREKKESFPLTVTSAQKNPTAFYLCASSKGAATNTEAFFGQGTRLTVV.

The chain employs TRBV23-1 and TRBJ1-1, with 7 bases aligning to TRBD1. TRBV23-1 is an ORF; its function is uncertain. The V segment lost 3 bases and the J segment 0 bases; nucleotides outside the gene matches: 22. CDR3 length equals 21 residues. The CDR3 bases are TGCGCCAGCAGTCATCCTACCGTGGGCAGGGGGGCCATGTTCATGAACACTGAAGCTTTCTTT. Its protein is CASSHPTVGRGAMFMNTEAFF.

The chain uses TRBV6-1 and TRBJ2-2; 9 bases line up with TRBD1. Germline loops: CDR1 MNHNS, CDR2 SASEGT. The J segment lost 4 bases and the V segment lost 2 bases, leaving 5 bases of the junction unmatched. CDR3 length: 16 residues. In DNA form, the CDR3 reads TGTGCCAGCAGTGAACAGGGACAGGGAATCACCGGGGAGCTGTTTTTT. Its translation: CASSEQGQGITGELFF.

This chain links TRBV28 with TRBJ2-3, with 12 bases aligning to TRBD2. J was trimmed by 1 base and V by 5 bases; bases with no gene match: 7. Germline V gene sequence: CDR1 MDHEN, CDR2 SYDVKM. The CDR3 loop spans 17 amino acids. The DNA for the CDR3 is TGTGCCAGCAGTATCCCTAGCGGGAGGGCCGGCACAGATACGCAGTATTTT. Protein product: CASSIPSGRAGTDTQYF.

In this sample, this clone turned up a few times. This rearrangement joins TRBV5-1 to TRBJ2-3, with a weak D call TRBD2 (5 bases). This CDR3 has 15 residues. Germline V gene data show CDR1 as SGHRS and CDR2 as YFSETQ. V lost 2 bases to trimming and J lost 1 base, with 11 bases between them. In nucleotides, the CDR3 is TGCGCCAGCAGCTTAGGAGCGGAGGGCACAGATACGCAGTATTTT. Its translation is CASSLGAEGTDTQYF.

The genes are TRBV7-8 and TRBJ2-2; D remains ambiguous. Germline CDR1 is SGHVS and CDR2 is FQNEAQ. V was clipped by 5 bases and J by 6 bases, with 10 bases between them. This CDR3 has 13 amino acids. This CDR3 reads CASSNQFPGELFF. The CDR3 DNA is TGTGCCAGCAGCAACCAGTTTCCCGGGGAGCTGTTTTTT. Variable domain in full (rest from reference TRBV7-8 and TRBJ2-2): GAGVSQSPRYKVAKRGQDVALRCDPISGHVSLFWYQQALGQGPEFLTYFQNEAQLDKSGLPSDRFFAERPEGSVSTLKIQRTQQEDSAVYLCASSNQFPGELFFGEGSRLTVL.

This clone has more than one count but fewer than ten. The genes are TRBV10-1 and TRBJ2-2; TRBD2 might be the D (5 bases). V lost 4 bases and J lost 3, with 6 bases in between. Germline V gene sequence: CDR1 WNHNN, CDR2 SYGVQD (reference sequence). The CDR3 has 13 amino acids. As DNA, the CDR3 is TGCGCCAGCAGTGCGCGGGACACCGGGGAGCTGTTTTTT. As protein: CASSARDTGELFF.

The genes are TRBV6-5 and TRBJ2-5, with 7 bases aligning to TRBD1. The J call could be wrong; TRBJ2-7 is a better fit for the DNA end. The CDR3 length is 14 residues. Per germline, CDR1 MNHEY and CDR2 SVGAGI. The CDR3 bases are TGTGCCACCAAATGGACAGGTGATACCTACGAGCAGTACTTC. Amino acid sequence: CATKWTGDTYEQYF.